These 17 T cell receptor beta chains came from one sample sequenced in a study of cytomegalovirus exposure and HLA in healthy donors. The PCR made use of 60 Vbeta and 13 Jbeta primers. Measured with immunoSEQ multiplex PCR; TCRdb has only the in-frame clones, and not every one. In the table there are around 78,000 clones, around three quarters of which are singletons. Sequencing was done on a sample of PBMCs. The receptors come from a male donor in good health and CMV-seronegative.

The genes are TRBV27 and TRBJ2-3, with 11 bases matching TRBD2. J lost 5 bases, V lost 5 bases, and 6 bases had no gene match. The CDR3 has 15 amino acids. In germline, CDR1 is MNHEY, CDR2 SMNVEV (reference sequence). As DNA, the CDR3 is TGTGCCAGCAGTGTACTAGCGGGAGTTATAGATACGCAGTATTTT. Translating it yields CASSVLAGVIDTQYF.

The gene calls are TRBV6-1 and TRBJ2-5; D is perhaps TRBD2 (5 bases). V dropped 8 bases and J dropped 4 bases, with 17 bases sitting between them. This CDR3 is 14 amino acids long. CDR1 is MNHNS and CDR2 is SASEGT in the germline V gene. The CDR3 DNA reads as TGTGCCAGCTCTTGGGAACGGGGTATAGAGACCCAGTACTTC. Amino acid sequence: CASSWERGIETQYF.

This sequence joins TRBV28 and TRBJ2-5, with D possibly matching TRBD2 (6 bases). The CDR3 has 13 residues. Per the germline V gene, CDR1 is MDHEN and CDR2 is SYDVKM. V was pared by 5 bases and J by 3 bases, with 10 bases between. The CDR3 sequence is CASSGGSEETQYF. In DNA, the CDR3 is TGTGCCAGCAGTGGGGGGTCGGAAGAGACCCAGTACTTC. The entire variable domain, with the rest obtained from reference TRBV28 and TRBJ2-5, is as follows: DVKVTQSSRYLVKRTGEKVFLECVQDMDHENMFWYRQDPGLGLRLIYFSYDVKMKEKGDIPEGYSVSREKKERFSLILESASTNQTSMYLCASSGGSEETQYFGPGTRLLVL.

The J gene is TRBJ1-4, the V gene TRBV6-1; possible D gene TRBD1, 5 bases. Trimming removed 2 bases at V and 0 bases at J, with 10 bases between. The CDR3 length is 16 residues. Per germline, CDR1 MNHNS and CDR2 SASEGT. DNA for the CDR3: TGTGCCAGCAGTGAACGGGGGACCGCAACTAATGAAAAACTGTTTTTT. As protein: CASSERGTATNEKLFF.

The V and J genes are TRBV29-1 and TRBJ2-1; 9 nucleotides line up with TRBD1. This CDR3 is 13 amino acids long. Germline V gene data show CDR1 as SQVTM and CDR2 as ANQGSEA. With 2 bases clipped from V and 14 bases from J, the junction kept 10 bases outside the gene matches. Here the CDR3 DNA reads TGCAGCGTTGAACCTGCGGGACAGGGATGGGAGTTCTTC. Translation: CSVEPAGQGWEFF.

This sequence joins TRBV4-3 and TRBJ1-2, with D tentatively TRBD1 (6 bases). The CDR3 is 13 amino acids. V gave up 4 bases and J gave up 5 bases, with 11 bases separating them. The germline gives CDR1 LGHNA, CDR2 YSLEER. CDR3 DNA sequence: TGCGCCAGCAGCCGTAATCAGGGGTATGGCTACACCTTC. It specifies CASSRNQGYGYTF.

In regard to this clone: A junction boundary mismatches the germline segment, possibly from a read error. The chain is built from TRBV10-3 and TRBJ1-5; a weak D match, TRBD1 (5 bases). The length of the CDR3 is 15 residues. Germline-derived CDR1 and CDR2 are ENHRY and SYGVKD. The CDR3 loop is CAISESQDSNQPQNF. CDR3 bases: TGTGCCATCAGTGAGTCACAGGATAGCAATCAGCCCCAGAATTTT.

The CDR3: CAISEPSGLGTDTQYF. The CDR3 DNA reads TGTGCCATCAGTGAGCCGTCAGGTTTAGGCACAGATACGCAGTATTTT. This sequence joins TRBV10-3 and TRBJ2-3; no clear D. V was trimmed by 2 bases and J by 1 base, leaving 13 bases between them. The germline gives CDR1 ENHRY, CDR2 SYGVKD. The CDR3 has 16 residues.

The chain links TRBV29-1 to TRBJ1-1; 7 nucleotides align to TRBD1. CDR1 is SQVTM, CDR2 ANQGSEA, per germline. Unmatched junction bases numbered 4, after V lost 6 bases and J lost 0 bases. The CDR3 runs to 13 residues. The CDR3 sequence is CSVRDSLNTEAFF. In nucleotides, the CDR3 is TGCAGCGTGAGGGACAGCCTGAACACTGAAGCTTTCTTT.

This clone was observed a single time. This sequence joins TRBV5-8 and TRBJ2-1, with 7 bases identical to TRBD2. Trimming at V came to 5 bases and at J to 10 bases, leaving 18 bases not matched to a gene. This CDR3 is built from 16 residues. The germline V gene has CDR1 SGHTS and CDR2 YDEGEE. The CDR3 coding sequence is TGTGCCAGCAGTTGGGGGGGTTCGGCGGGAGTAGGAGAGCAGTTCTTC. As protein: CASSWGGSAGVGEQFF. Supplemented by reference TRBV5-8 and TRBJ2-1, the full variable domain reads EAGVTQSPTHLIKTRGQQATLRCSPISGHTSVYWYQQALGLGLQFLLWYDEGEERNRGNFPPRFSGRQFPNYSSELNVNALELEDSALYLCASSWGGSAGVGEQFFGPGTRLTVL.

The rearrangement joins TRBV5-5 to TRBJ1-5, with D perhaps matching TRBD1 (5 bases). From germline, CDR1 is SGHKS and CDR2 YYEKEE (reference sequence). V was pared by 5 bases and J by 2 bases, with 17 bases between. There are 16 residues in the CDR3. In DNA, the CDR3 is TGTGCCAGCAGGGTGGGACTCACCGGTGGCAATCAGCCCCAGCATTTT. It translates to CASRVGLTGGNQPQHF.

The chain carries TRBV10-2 and TRBJ2-7, with 9 bases fitting TRBD2. With 7 bases clipped from V and 1 base from J, the junction kept 5 bases outside the gene matches. The CDR3 contains 14 residues. CDR1 WSHSY and CDR2 SAAADI come from the germline V gene. CDR3 sequence: CASTFSGSSYEQYF. The CDR3 coding sequence is TGCGCCAGCACTTTTAGCGGGAGTTCCTACGAGCAGTACTTC.

The chain combines TRBV14 with TRBJ2-1, with D possibly being TRBD2 (6 bases). Trimming removed 1 base at V and 2 bases at J, with 9 bases between. Germline V CDR1 and CDR2: SGHDN, FVKESK. The CDR3 loop spans 15 amino acids. This chain's CDR3 is CASSQAGGAYNEQFF. Here the CDR3 DNA reads TGTGCCAGCAGCCAAGCCGGGGGAGCCTACAATGAGCAGTTCTTC.

The genes are TRBV7-9 and TRBJ2-3; 10 bases agree with TRBD1. The V segment lost 6 bases and the J segment 1 base; nucleotides outside the gene matches: 13. Germline loops: CDR1 SEHNR, CDR2 FQNEAQ (reference sequence). This CDR3 contains 18 residues. The CDR3 region is CASSLRDRGPPGTDTQYF. CDR3 coding DNA: TGTGCCAGCAGTTTACGGGACAGGGGCCCTCCGGGCACAGATACGCAGTATTTT.

V and J are TRBV25-1 and TRBJ2-5; TRBD1 matches at 7 bases. CDR3 length: 14 residues. V shed 8 bases and J 1 base; nucleotides not matched to a gene: 7. Germline lookup yields CDR1 MGHDK and CDR2 SYGVNS. The CDR3 here is CASQGVAAQETQYF. The CDR3 coding sequence is TGTGCCAGCCAGGGGGTGGCAGCCCAAGAGACCCAGTACTTC.

Comment on this clone: At one boundary the junction diverges from the germline segment, which might be a read error. The chain links TRBV11-1 to TRBJ2-7, with 10 bases aligning to TRBD1. The CDR3 spans 15 residues. The germline gives CDR1 SGHAT, CDR2 FQDESV (reference sequence). Written as DNA, the CDR3 is TGTGCCGGCAGCTCAACCCGACAGGGGGCGTACGAGCAGTACTTC. The encoded protein is CAGSSTRQGAYEQYF.

The gene calls are TRBV5-6 and TRBJ1-4; 7 bases align to TRBD1. The J segment lost 5 bases and the V segment lost 3 bases, leaving 4 bases of the junction unmatched. The CDR3 is 14 residues long. Germline CDR1 SGHDT, CDR2 YYEEEE. The CDR3 DNA follows: TGTGCCAGCAGCTACAGGGGTGTGAATGAAAAACTGTTTTTT. Translating it yields CASSYRGVNEKLFF.